This TCR beta chain was captured by sequencing in a study of shared clonotypes between healthy human individuals. Sequenced by immunoSEQ multiplex PCR; TCRdb stores in-frame clones only, minus some. There are about 1 million clones in the sample; 75% occur only once, and around 1.4% lies in the top ten. All of the donors resided in Nashville, Tennessee, and each was a Caucasian adult. Of note for this clone: Its antigen is still unknown. This specimen includes other DNA sequences encoding the same CDR3.

Per germline, CDR1 SGDLS and CDR2 YYNGEE. The CDR3 is made up of 15 amino acids. Trimming left V 0 bases short and J 2 bases short, with 11 bases between. Study-wide findings and caveats: In this cohort, only blood was sampled, and tissue repertoires likely differ.

The rearrangement links TRBV9 to TRBJ1-2, with a possible D match to TRBD1 (5 bases). The specimen sequenced was memory CD4+ T cells sorted from blood. Subset specified: CD45RA-negative fraction. The TCR originated in a man between 18 and 35 years old in good health. CDR3 region: CASSVAQGGNYGYTF. CDR3 in DNA: TGTGCCAGCAGCGTAGCCCAGGGAGGAAACTATGGCTACACCTTC. The whole variable domain, filled in from reference TRBV9 and TRBJ1-2, reads DSGVTQTPKHLITATGQRVTLRCSPRSGDLSVYWYQQSLDQGLQFLIQYYNGEERAKGNILERFSAQQFPDLHSELNLSSLELGDSALYFCASSVAQGGNYGYTFGSGTRLTVV.